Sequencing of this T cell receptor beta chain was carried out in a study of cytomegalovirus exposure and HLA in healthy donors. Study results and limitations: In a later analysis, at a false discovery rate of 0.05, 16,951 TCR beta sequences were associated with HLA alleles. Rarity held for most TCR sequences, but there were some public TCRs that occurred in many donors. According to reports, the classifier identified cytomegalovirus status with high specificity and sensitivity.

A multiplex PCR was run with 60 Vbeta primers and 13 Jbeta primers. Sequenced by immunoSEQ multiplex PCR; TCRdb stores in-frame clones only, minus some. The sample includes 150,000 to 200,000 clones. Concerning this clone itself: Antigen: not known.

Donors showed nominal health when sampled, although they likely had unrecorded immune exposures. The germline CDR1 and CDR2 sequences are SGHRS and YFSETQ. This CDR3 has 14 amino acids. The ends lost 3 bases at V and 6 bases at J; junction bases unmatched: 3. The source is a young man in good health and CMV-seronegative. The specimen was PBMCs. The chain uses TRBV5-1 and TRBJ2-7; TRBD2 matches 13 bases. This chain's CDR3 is CASSSGLAGAEQYF. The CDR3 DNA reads TGCGCCAGCAGCTCCGGACTAGCGGGAGCCGAGCAGTACTTC.